This passage covers 19 T cell receptor beta chains from one sample sequenced in a study of glioma-infiltrating T cells. TCR alpha and beta CDR3 regions were amplified from RNA using iRepertoire nested multiplex PCR. TCRdb called the multiplex PCR reads again in MiXCR, with one record for every CDR3 protein. The sample carries 44,000 or so distinct CDR3 sequences, about a fifth recorded once. The material sequenced was glioma tissue, nonneoplastic brain tissue, or PBMCs (not recorded which). These receptors originate from a human donor with low-grade glioma or glioblastoma, undergoing nonglioma brain surgery, or in good health (not recorded which).

This clonotype was recorded at least ten times. V is TRBV15 and J is TRBJ2-3, with D perhaps TRBD2 (5 bases). The ends were cut back, 4 bases at V and 6 bases at J, with 20 bases in the middle. Germline V gene data show CDR1 as LNHNV and CDR2 as YYDKDF (reference sequence). This CDR3 has 16 amino acids. The CDR3 protein is CATSTSGISPVDTQYF. DNA of the CDR3: TGTGCCACCAGCACCTCCGGGATCTCACCGGTGGATACGCAGTATTTT.

There are many counts of this clonotype. This chain joins TRBV7-2 and TRBJ1-6; 7 nucleotides agree with TRBD1. This CDR3 region has 17 residues. J was trimmed by 5 bases and V by 4 bases; bases with no gene match: 11. Looked up from germline, CDR1 is SGHTA and CDR2 is FQGNSA. CDR3 in DNA: TGTGCCAGCAGCTGGAATTCTCCGGGACAGAATAATTCACCCCTCCACTTT. This gives the protein CASSWNSPGQNNSPLHF.

In this sample, this clonotype turned up many times. The rearrangement uses TRBV6-1 and TRBJ2-3; D ambiguous. Germline lookup yields CDR1 MNHNS and CDR2 SASEGT. The ends were cut back, 5 bases at V and 3 bases at J, with 12 bases in the middle. The CDR3 consists of 14 residues. The CDR3 DNA sequence: TGTGCCAGCAGTTTGGGGATGGCTACAGATACGCAGTATTTT. Residues: CASSLGMATDTQYF.

Of note for this clonotype: A read error is possible here, since a much larger clone lies one base away. The chain uses TRBV29-1 and TRBJ2-3, with D perhaps matching TRBD1 (6 bases). CDR1 and CDR2 from the germline V gene are SQVTM and ANQGSEA. The CDR3 length is 13 residues. CDR3 region: CIVLQGSTDTQYF. Here the CDR3 DNA reads TGCATCGTTTTACAGGGCAGCACAGATACGCAGTATTTT.

As concerns this clonotype: This may stem from a read error, because a much larger clone lies one nucleotide away. The chain joins TRBV12-3 or TRBV12-4 to TRBJ1-3, with TRBD1 identical over 8 bases. V was pared by 7 bases and J by 4 bases, with 9 bases of the junction left unmatched. The CDR3 sequence is 15 residues long. The CDR3 DNA reads TGTGCCAGCACTTCGTCGACAGGGGCAGGAAACACCATATATTTT. This translates into CASTSSTGAGNTIYF.

Regarding this clonotype: In this CDR3 the conserved last residue, phenylalanine or tryptophan, is missing, so a read error is likely. V usage is TRBV2 and J usage is TRBJ1-1; D perhaps matches TRBD1 (6 bases). The CDR3 extends over 13 amino acids. V was pared by 7 bases and J by 6 bases, with 15 bases between. Germline-derived CDR1 and CDR2 are SNHLY and FYNNEI. CDR3: CASTRGVHAEAFL. The CDR3 nucleotides are TGTGCCAGCACTAGGGGGGTGCACGCTGAAGCTTTCCTT.

J is TRBJ2-1 and V is TRBV5-5; maybe TRBD1 (5 bases). V dropped 5 bases and J dropped 7 bases, with 16 bases sitting between them. CDR3 length: 14 residues. Germline assignment: CDR1 SGHKS and CDR2 YYEKEE (reference sequence). CDR3 residues: CASRRDPSGNEQFF. In DNA form, the CDR3 reads TGTGCCAGCAGGAGAGACCCCTCAGGGAATGAGCAGTTCTTC.

In this sample, this clonotype turned up many times. This chain connects TRBV7-9 to TRBJ1-1, with D unclear. Germline CDR1 and CDR2: SEHNR and FQNEAQ (reference sequence). The CDR3 covers 14 residues. V was clipped by 2 bases and J by 1 base, with 8 bases between them. This CDR3 is CASSLSRQNTEAFF. The DNA for the CDR3 is TGTGCCAGCAGCTTATCAAGACAGAACACTGAAGCTTTCTTT. Based on the CDR3 plus reference TRBV7-9 and TRBJ1-1, the full variable domain is DTGVSQNPRHKITKRGQNVTFRCDPISEHNRLYWYRQTLGQGPEFLTYFQNEAQLEKSRLLSDRFSAERPKGSFSTLEIQRTEQGDSAMYLCASSLSRQNTEAFFGQGTRLTVV.

The CDR3 sequence: CSASHKQPTSTDTQYF. CDR3 in DNA: TGCAGTGCTTCACACAAACAGCCCACTAGCACAGATACGCAGTATTTT. The chain recombines TRBV20-1 with TRBJ2-3, with unresolved D. The CDR3 has 16 residues. The germline CDR1 and CDR2 sequences are DFQATT and SNEGSKA (reference sequence). The V and J ends lost 5 bases and 0 bases respectively, with 18 bases between them.

This clonotype was seen at least ten times. Written as DNA, the CDR3 is TGTGCCAGCAGCTCAACAGGGCTGGTGTATGGCTACACCTTC. Its translation: CASSSTGLVYGYTF. This rearrangement joins TRBV7-6 to TRBJ1-2, with D possibly TRBD1 on 6 matching bases. Trimming cost V 4 bases and J 5 bases, with 14 bases left between them. The CDR3 is 14 amino acids. Germline V gene sequence: CDR1 SGHVS, CDR2 FNYEAQ.

J is TRBJ1-1 and V is TRBV20-1; D is undetermined. The CDR3 spans 14 residues. V was clipped by 1 base and J by 3 bases, with 12 bases between them. CDR1 is DFQATT and CDR2 is SNEGSKA in the germline V gene (reference sequence). DNA of the CDR3: TGCAGTGCTAGAGGCCCTGGAGGGTACACTGAAGCTTTCTTT. Translating it yields CSARGPGGYTEAFF.

The chain couples TRBV6-6 to TRBJ2-7, with D possibly TRBD1 on 6 matching bases. The V gene's germline CDR1 is MNHNY and CDR2 SVGAGI (reference sequence). CDR3 length: 12 amino acids. This CDR3 reads CVSRPTGYEQYF. The CDR3 bases are TGTGTTAGCAGACCAACAGGGTACGAGCAGTACTTC.

This clonotype was detected only a few times. Relative to the germline gene, one junction end is altered; a read error may explain this. The rearrangement uses TRBV28 and TRBJ2-6; 9 nucleotides line up with TRBD2. The CDR3 runs to 18 residues. Germline values: CDR1 MDHEN, CDR2 SYDVKM. DNA for the CDR3: TGTGCCGGCAGGGGATCGGGACTAGCTTCATCTGGGGCCAACGTCCTGACTTTC. It translates to CAGRGSGLASSGANVLTF.

This clonotype turned up a few times. The chain has TRBV11-1 and TRBJ2-7, with 14 bases matching TRBD2. Germline CDR1 is SGHAT and CDR2 is FQDESV (reference sequence). V was pared by 1 base and J by 7 bases, with 6 bases of the junction left unmatched. The CDR3 totals 16 residues. CDR3 protein: CASSLEGTSGSREQYF. CDR3 in DNA: TGTGCCAGCAGCTTAGAAGGGACTAGCGGGAGCCGGGAGCAGTACTTC.

V gene TRBV12-3 or TRBV12-4 combines with J gene TRBJ2-5, with 15 bases that match TRBD2. This CDR3 is 17 amino acids long. V lost 6 bases to trimming and J lost 4 bases; unmatched junction nucleotides: 9. Here the CDR3 reads CASSHSSGLAGGETQYF. In nucleotides, the CDR3 is TGTGCCAGCAGCCATTCCTCGGGACTAGCGGGGGGAGAGACCCAGTACTTC.

The chain recombines TRBV11-2 with TRBJ2-1; 8 positions agree with TRBD2. In germline, CDR1 is SGHAT, CDR2 FQNNGV. The CDR3 runs 13 residues. Trimming took 9 bases from V and 4 from J; bases not matched to a gene: 5. The CDR3, as DNA: TGTGCCAGTAGTGGGACTAGTTACAATGAGCAGTTCTTC. Translating gives CASSGTSYNEQFF. Full variable domain (outside the CDR3, taken from reference TRBV11-2 and TRBJ2-1): EAGVAQSPRYKIIEKRQSVAFWCNPISGHATLYWYQQILGQGPKLLIQFQNNGVVDDSQLPKDRFSAERLKGVDSTLKIQPAKLEDSAVYLCASSGTSYNEQFFGPGTRLTVL.

There are many counts of this clonotype. The V call is TRBV20-1, the J call TRBJ2-7; 9 nucleotides match TRBD2. The CDR3 spans 14 residues. V was pared by 2 bases and J by 5 bases, with 7 bases of the junction left unmatched. Germline lookup yields CDR1 DFQATT and CDR2 SNEGSKA (reference sequence). CDR3 amino acids: CSARSLAGTHEQYF. As DNA, the CDR3 is TGCAGTGCTAGATCACTAGCGGGTACCCACGAGCAGTACTTC.

A note on this clonotype: The junction departs from the called germline gene at one end, perhaps through a read error. The chain couples TRBV6-2 or TRBV6-3 to TRBJ2-1, with 7 bases aligning to TRBD1. The germline V gene has CDR1 MNHEY and CDR2 SVGEGT. CDR3 length: 13 amino acids. The CDR3 loop reads CAIRGTRFNEQLF. For the CDR3, the DNA is TGTGCCATCAGGGGGACGCGATTTAATGAGCAGCTCTTC.

This clonotype was observed at least ten times. The chain carries TRBV7-2 and TRBJ2-7; D remains ambiguous. The germline CDR1 and CDR2 sequences are SGHTA and FQGNSA. Trimming pared 4 bases from V and 2 bases from J, leaving 3 bases between. The CDR3 has 11 residues. CDR3 loop: CASSWTYEQYF. The DNA of the CDR3 is TGTGCCAGCAGCTGGACCTACGAGCAGTACTTC.